A selection of T cell receptor beta chains follows, all from one sample in a study of cytomegalovirus exposure and HLA in healthy donors. Profiled with immunoSEQ multiplex PCR; TCRdb holds only in-frame clones, not every one. The sample lists around 160,000 clones, over 75% occurring once. Material: PBMCs. The receptors shown here come from a man aged 50-59 years in good health and CMV-seropositive. The CDR3 runs from the conserved cysteine through the conserved F or W. The D gene is left open where the match is weak. The size of a clone is reported for some rows only, either as once, few or many, or as a class for expanded clones.

d_call clone_size j_call v_call cdr3_aa cdr3_nt
TRBD1 - TRBJ2-7 TRBV7-8 CASRDRESYEQYF TGTGCCAGCAGGGACAGGGAATCCTACGAGCAGTACTTC
- - TRBJ2-2 TRBV5-1 CASSSGALANTGELFF TGCGCCAGCAGCTCAGGGGCGCTAGCGAACACCGGGGAGCTGTTTTTT
TRBD2 - TRBJ2-3 TRBV11-3 CASSPGLAGVNTDTQYF TGTGCCAGCAGCCCGGGACTAGCGGGTGTTAACACAGATACGCAGTATTTT
- - TRBJ1-2 TRBV6-4 CASSDSGARKDYTF TGTGCCAGCAGTGACTCAGGGGCGAGGAAGGACTACACCTTC
TRBD1 - TRBJ1-5 TRBV9 CASSVGQGSQPQHF TGTGCCAGCAGCGTGGGACAGGGGAGTCAGCCCCAGCATTTT
TRBD2 - TRBJ2-1 TRBV7-3 CASSFGLAGGFTYNEQFF TGTGCCAGCAGCTTCGGACTAGCGGGGGGCTTTACCTACAATGAGCAGTTCTTC
TRBD1 few TRBJ2-2 TRBV7-6 CASSLITGTGSTGELFF TGTGCCAGCAGCTTGATAACCGGGACAGGGAGTACCGGGGAGCTGTTTTTT
- - TRBJ1-5 TRBV28 CASIPDRISNQPQHF TGTGCCAGCATCCCGGACAGAATTAGCAATCAGCCCCAGCATTTT
- - TRBJ2-7 TRBV6-1 CASSEGFLEEQYF TGTGCCAGCAGTGAAGGTTTTTTGGAGGAGCAGTACTTC
- - TRBJ1-6 TRBV5-1 CASSLVSGQMVGYNSPLHF TGCGCCAGCAGCTTGGTGTCAGGGCAAATGGTCGGCTATAATTCACCCCTCCACTTT
TRBD1 - TRBJ2-7 TRBV6-6 CASTWGQGAYEQYF TGTGCCAGCACCTGGGGACAGGGGGCCTACGAGCAGTACTTC
- - TRBJ1-3 TRBV6-6 CASSYRPGVSGNTIYF TGTGCCAGCAGTTACCGACCAGGCGTGTCAGGAAACACCATATATTTT
- - TRBJ1-4 TRBV19 CASTLTASNEKLFF TGTGCCAGTACCTTGACAGCGTCTAATGAAAAACTGTTTTTT
- - TRBJ1-3 TRBV5-1 CASSLAGVDTIYF TGCGCCAGCAGCTTGGCTGGAGTTGACACCATATATTTT
TRBD2 - TRBJ2-3 TRBV6-1 CASSEIAGGRTDTQYF TGTGCCAGCAGTGAAATAGCGGGGGGGCGCACAGATACGCAGTATTTT
- - TRBJ1-4 TRBV28 CASRTTGKLFF TGTGCCAGCAGGACCACGGGGAAACTGTTTTTT
TRBD1 - TRBJ1-4 TRBV6-1 CASNAGGNEGEKLFF TGTGCCAGCAATGCAGGGGGCAACGAAGGTGAAAAACTGTTTTTT
TRBD2 - TRBJ2-7 TRBV9 CASSGGGLIYEQYF TGTGCCAGCAGCGGGGGGGGACTCATATACGAGCAGTACTTC
- once TRBJ2-1 TRBV7-2 CASRQGHSGLEQFF TGTGCCAGCCGCCAGGGACATTCGGGATTAGAGCAGTTCTTC
TRBD2 - TRBJ2-3 TRBV7-2 CASSLLAGGRTDTQYF TGTGCCAGCAGCTTATTAGCGGGGGGGCGAACAGATACGCAGTATTTT
- - TRBJ1-2 TRBV19 CASRLGGTEGYTF TGTGCCAGTAGATTGGGGGGGACTGAGGGCTACACCTTC
- few TRBJ1-5 TRBV15 CATSRDPGNQPQHF TGTGCCACCAGCAGAGATCCCGGTAATCAGCCCCAGCATTTT
TRBD2 - TRBJ2-3 TRBV7-2 CASSLKGASGGGPDTQYF TGTGCCAGCAGCTTAAAGGGGGCTAGCGGGGGGGGCCCAGATACGCAGTATTTT
TRBD1 - TRBJ2-5 TRBV11-3 CASSPRDSRETQYF TGTGCCAGCAGTCCAAGGGACAGTCGGGAGACCCAGTACTTC
TRBD1 - TRBJ2-7 TRBV7-2 CASSDRGSYEQYF TGTGCCAGCAGCGACAGGGGGAGCTACGAGCAGTACTTC
- - TRBJ1-4 TRBV5-1 CASSPHSATNEKLFF TGCGCCAGCAGCCCTCACAGTGCAACTAATGAAAAACTGTTTTTT
TRBD1 few TRBJ1-1 TRBV12-5 CASGLGQGEAFF TGTGCTAGTGGCCTTGGACAGGGTGAAGCTTTCTTT
- - TRBJ1-2 TRBV14 CASSQDLAGRGIGYTF TGTGCCAGCAGCCAAGATCTGGCCGGACGGGGAATCGGCTACACCTTC
- - TRBJ1-1 TRBV28 CASSMTRGTTEAFF TGTGCCAGCAGTATGACAAGGGGAACCACTGAAGCTTTCTTT
- - TRBJ1-5 TRBV10-3 CAISESIGTVQPQHF TGTGCCATCAGTGAGTCGATAGGGACTGTCCAGCCCCAGCATTTT
TRBD2 few TRBJ2-3 TRBV5-1 CASRIAGGIDTQYF TGCGCCAGCAGGATAGCGGGGGGCATAGATACGCAGTATTTT
- - TRBJ2-5 TRBV11-2 CASSLVFARQETQYF TGTGCCAGCAGCTTAGTTTTTGCTCGGCAAGAGACCCAGTACTTC
TRBD2 - TRBJ2-5 TRBV10-3 CAISPVEAGAYQETQYF TGTGCCATCAGTCCCGTCGAAGCGGGGGCCTACCAAGAGACCCAGTACTTC
- - TRBJ2-1 TRBV7-2 CASSPAGTPSYNEQFF TGTGCCAGCAGCCCAGCCGGGACACCCTCCTACAATGAGCAGTTCTTC
TRBD2 - TRBJ2-7 TRBV27 CASSLERGYPSFF TGTGCCAGCAGTTTAGAGCGGGGCTACCCTTCCTTCTTC
TRBD1 - TRBJ1-1 TRBV6-5 CASSSQYRGLDAFF TGTGCCAGCAGTTCCCAGTACAGGGGTCTGGACGCTTTCTTT
TRBD2 - TRBJ2-5 TRBV9 CASSVGEGGPRTQYF TGTGCCAGCAGCGTAGGGGAGGGCGGGCCCCGGACCCAGTACTTC
- - TRBJ1-2 TRBV5-6 CASSLVQAYGYTF TGTGCCAGCAGCTTGGTACAGGCCTATGGCTACACCTTC
TRBD1 - TRBJ2-3 TRBV28 CASSPSGQGTDTQYF TGTGCCAGCAGTCCTTCTGGACAGGGAACAGATACGCAGTATTTT
- - TRBJ1-3 TRBV21-1 CASSKSPSGTSGNTIYF TGTGCCAGCAGCAAATCCCCCTCGGGGACTTCTGGAAACACCATATATTTT
TRBD2 few TRBJ2-1 TRBV6-4 CASSDEYKAGAYNEQFF TGTGCCAGCAGTGACGAATATAAAGCGGGGGCCTACAATGAGCAGTTCTTC
- - TRBJ2-1 TRBV15 CATSRDLGEAVDSSYNEQFF TGTGCCACCAGCAGAGATCTAGGGGAGGCGGTGGATAGCTCCTACAATGAGCAGTTCTTC
TRBD1 - TRBJ2-4 TRBV28 CASSQGGSGKNIQYF TGTGCCAGCAGCCAAGGGGGCTCGGGCAAAAACATTCAGTACTTC
TRBD1 - TRBJ1-5 TRBV2 CASRGLTGFNQPQHF TGTGCCAGCAGGGGCTTGACAGGGTTCAATCAGCCCCAGCATTTT
- once TRBJ1-1 TRBV6-5 CASSPPDGRGNF TGTGCCAGCAGTCCCCCCGATGGCAGGGGAAACTTT
TRBD2 - TRBJ2-1 TRBV6-1 CASSGRYSGAPRDEQFF TGTGCCAGCAGTGGGAGATATAGCGGGGCCCCACGGGATGAGCAGTTCTTC
TRBD1 once TRBJ1-1 TRBV15 CATSREDRGTEAFF TGTGCCACCAGCAGGGAGGACAGGGGCACTGAAGCTTTCTTT
- - TRBJ1-2 TRBV9 CASSLGGGAGYTF TGTGCCAGCAGCCTAGGGGGGGGTGCTGGCTACACCTTC
- - TRBJ2-1 TRBV5-1 CASSLAREVYNEQFF TGCGCCAGCAGCTTGGCCAGGGAAGTCTACAATGAGCAGTTCTTC
- few TRBJ2-3 TRBV29-1 CSVEPGTAQMTQYF TGCAGCGTTGAACCGGGGACTGCACAGATGACGCAGTATTTT
- - TRBJ2-3 TRBV18 CASSRYSVDTQYF TGTGCCAGCTCACGCTATAGCGTGGATACGCAGTATTTT
TRBD1 - TRBJ1-5 TRBV7-8 CASRKDRQGSNQPQHF TGTGCCAGCAGGAAAGACAGACAGGGCAGCAATCAGCCCCAGCATTTT
- - TRBJ1-4 TRBV7-9 CASSLGYDEKLFF TGTGCCAGCAGCTTAGGTTATGATGAAAAACTGTTTTTT
- - TRBJ1-1 TRBV6-5 CASRRGRADTEAFF TGTGCCAGTAGAAGAGGGAGGGCGGACACTGAAGCTTTCTTT
- - TRBJ2-5 TRBV2 CASSIGDKETQYF TGTGCCAGCAGTATAGGGGATAAGGAGACCCAGTACTTC
TRBD2 - TRBJ2-3 TRBV19 CASSISRLAGGLDTQYF TGTGCCAGTAGTATATCCCGACTAGCGGGGGGGCTAGATACGCAGTATTTT
- - TRBJ2-3 TRBV6-5 CASRYQASTDTQYF TGTGCCAGCAGGTACCAGGCCAGCACAGATACGCAGTATTTT
- - TRBJ1-1 TRBV5-4 CASSLKGMNTEAFF TGTGCCAGCAGCTTGAAGGGGATGAACACTGAAGCTTTCTTT